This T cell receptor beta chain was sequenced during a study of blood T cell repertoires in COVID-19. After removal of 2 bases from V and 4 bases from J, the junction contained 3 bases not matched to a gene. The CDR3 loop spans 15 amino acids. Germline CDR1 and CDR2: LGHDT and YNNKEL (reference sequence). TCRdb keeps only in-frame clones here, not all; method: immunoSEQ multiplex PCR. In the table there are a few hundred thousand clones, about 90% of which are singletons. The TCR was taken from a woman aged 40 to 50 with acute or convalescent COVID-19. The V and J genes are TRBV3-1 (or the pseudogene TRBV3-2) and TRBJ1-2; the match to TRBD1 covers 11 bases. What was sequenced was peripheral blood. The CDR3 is CASSQLGQGGYGYTF. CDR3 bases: TGTGCCAGCAGCCAATTGGGACAGGGGGGCTATGGCTACACCTTC.